Listed below are T cell receptor beta chains from one sample, sequenced in a study of T-cell memory formation after mild COVID-19. Via MiXCR, TCRdb re-called the 5' RACE reads, giving one row per CDR3 protein. Seen here are roughly 480,000 distinct CDR3 sequences, about 23% observed once, and the top ten hold around 12%. Specimen: PBMCs or a T cell subset sorted from them (not recorded which). These receptors were obtained from an adult woman who had mild COVID-19 (a few samples of this study predate the infection). Cell type and time point are not known. CDR3s include the opening cysteine and the closing phenylalanine or tryptophan. The order of the fields is CDR3 protein, V gene, D gene. D genes are given only for firm matches.

CDR3 protein: CASSQVVENSGGNTDTQYF
V gene: TRBV4-2
D gene: TRBD2

CDR3 protein: CASGHGLQTSTDTQYF
V gene: TRBV3-1
D gene: NA

CDR3 protein: CASSHRGRQETQYF
V gene: TRBV27
D gene: TRBD1

CDR3 protein: CASTGSGGSYNEQFF
V gene: TRBV12-3/TRBV12-4
D gene: TRBD2

CDR3 protein: CASSLVGNEAFF
V gene: TRBV5-1
D gene: NA

CDR3 protein: CASSKLSGESSYNEQFF
V gene: TRBV21-1
D gene: NA

CDR3 protein: CASSPNMGQPQHF
V gene: TRBV12-3/TRBV12-4
D gene: NA

CDR3 protein: CASSRTSGGREYF
V gene: TRBV6-6
D gene: TRBD2

CDR3 protein: CASSEILRQADTQYF
V gene: TRBV5-4
D gene: NA

CDR3 protein: CASSLGPGPDEQYF
V gene: TRBV5-1
D gene: NA